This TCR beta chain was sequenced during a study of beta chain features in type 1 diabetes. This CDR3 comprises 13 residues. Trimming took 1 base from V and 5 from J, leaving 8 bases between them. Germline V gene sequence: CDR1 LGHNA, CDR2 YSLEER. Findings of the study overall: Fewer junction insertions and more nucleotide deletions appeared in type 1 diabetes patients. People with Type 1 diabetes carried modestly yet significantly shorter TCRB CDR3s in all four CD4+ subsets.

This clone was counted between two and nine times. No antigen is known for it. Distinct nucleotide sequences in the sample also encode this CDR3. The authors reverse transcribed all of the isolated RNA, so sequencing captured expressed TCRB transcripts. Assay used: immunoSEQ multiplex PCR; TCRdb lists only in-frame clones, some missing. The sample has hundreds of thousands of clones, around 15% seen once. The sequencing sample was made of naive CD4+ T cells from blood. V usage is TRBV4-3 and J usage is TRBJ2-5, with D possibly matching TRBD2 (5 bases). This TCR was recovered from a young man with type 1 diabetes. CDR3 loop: CASSQVQRETQYF. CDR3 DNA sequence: TGCGCCAGCAGCCAAGTCCAGCGGGAGACCCAGTACTTC.